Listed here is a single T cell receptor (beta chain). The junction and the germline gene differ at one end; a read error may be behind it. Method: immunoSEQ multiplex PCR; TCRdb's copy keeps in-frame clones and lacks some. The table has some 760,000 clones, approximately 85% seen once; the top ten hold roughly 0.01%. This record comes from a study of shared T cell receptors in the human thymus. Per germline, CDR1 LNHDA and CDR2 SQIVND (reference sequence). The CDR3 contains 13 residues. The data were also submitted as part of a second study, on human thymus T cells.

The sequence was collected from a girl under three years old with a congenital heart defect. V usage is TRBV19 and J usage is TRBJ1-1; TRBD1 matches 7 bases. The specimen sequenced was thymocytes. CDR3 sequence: CTSTDRVNTEAFF. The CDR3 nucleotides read TGTACCAGTACAGACAGGGTGAACACTGAAGCTTTCTTT.